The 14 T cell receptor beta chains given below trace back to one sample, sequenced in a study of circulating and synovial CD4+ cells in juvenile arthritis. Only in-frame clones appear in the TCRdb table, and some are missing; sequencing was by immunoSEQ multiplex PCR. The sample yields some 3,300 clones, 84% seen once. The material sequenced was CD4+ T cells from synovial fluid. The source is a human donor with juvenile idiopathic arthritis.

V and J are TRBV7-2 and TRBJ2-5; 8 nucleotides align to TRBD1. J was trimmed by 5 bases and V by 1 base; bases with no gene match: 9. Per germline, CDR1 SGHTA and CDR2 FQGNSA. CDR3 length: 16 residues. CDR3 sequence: CASSLGFDRGRETQYF. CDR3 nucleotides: TGTGCCAGCAGCTTAGGTTTCGACAGGGGTAGGGAGACCCAGTACTTC.

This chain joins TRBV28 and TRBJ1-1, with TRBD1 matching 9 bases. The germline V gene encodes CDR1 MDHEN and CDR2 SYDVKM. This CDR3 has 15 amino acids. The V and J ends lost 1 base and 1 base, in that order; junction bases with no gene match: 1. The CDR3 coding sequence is TGTGCCAGCAGTTTATTGACAGGGGGGAACACTGAAGCTTTCTTT. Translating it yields CASSLLTGGNTEAFF.

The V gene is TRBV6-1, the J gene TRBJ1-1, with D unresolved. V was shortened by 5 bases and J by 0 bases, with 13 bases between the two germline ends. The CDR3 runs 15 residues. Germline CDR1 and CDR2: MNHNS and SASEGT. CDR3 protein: CASSSGSAMNTEAFF. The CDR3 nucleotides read TGTGCCAGCAGTTCGGGGAGCGCGATGAACACTGAAGCTTTCTTT.

Here the CDR3 DNA reads TGTGCCATCAGTGATATAACAGGGAACACTGAAGCTTTCTTT. Translated, it gives CAISDITGNTEAFF. J is TRBJ1-1 and V is TRBV10-3; tentatively, D is TRBD1 (5 bases). Trimming shortened V by 3 bases and J by 1 base, and 9 bases separated the two germline ends. The CDR3 contains 14 residues. CDR1 and CDR2 from the germline V gene are ENHRY and SYGVKD.

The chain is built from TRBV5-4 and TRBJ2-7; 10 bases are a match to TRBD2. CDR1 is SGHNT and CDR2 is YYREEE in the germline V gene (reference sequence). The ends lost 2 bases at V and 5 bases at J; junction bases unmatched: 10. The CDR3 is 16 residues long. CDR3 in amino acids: CASSFGAGGPKNEQYF. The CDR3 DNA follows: TGTGCCAGCAGCTTTGGAGCGGGGGGGCCTAAGAACGAGCAGTACTTC.

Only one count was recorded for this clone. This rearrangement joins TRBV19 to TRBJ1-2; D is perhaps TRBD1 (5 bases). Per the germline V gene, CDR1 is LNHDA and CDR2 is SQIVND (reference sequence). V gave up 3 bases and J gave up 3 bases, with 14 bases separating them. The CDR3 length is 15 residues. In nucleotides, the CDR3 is TGTGCCAGTAGTATTGGGTTCGACAGATACTATGGCTACACCTTC. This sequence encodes CASSIGFDRYYGYTF.

CDR3 DNA: TGTGCCAGCAGCGTCGTAGCGGGAGGGAATTCAGATACGCAGTATTTT. The encoded protein is CASSVVAGGNSDTQYF. This rearrangement joins TRBV7-9 to TRBJ2-3, with 11 bases fitting TRBD2. This CDR3 has 16 residues. Germline loops: CDR1 SEHNR, CDR2 FQNEAQ (reference sequence). The ends lost 5 bases at V and 4 bases at J; junction bases unmatched: 8.

The CDR3: CASKSVLAGYTSTDTQYF. In DNA, the CDR3 is TGTGCCAGCAAATCGGTTCTAGCGGGGTACACAAGCACAGATACGCAGTATTTT. The gene calls are TRBV2 and TRBJ2-3, with 9 bases matching TRBD2. V lost 7 bases, J lost 0 bases, and 14 bases stayed unmatched. The CDR3 loop spans 18 amino acids. Germline CDR1 reads SNHLY; CDR2 reads FYNNEI.

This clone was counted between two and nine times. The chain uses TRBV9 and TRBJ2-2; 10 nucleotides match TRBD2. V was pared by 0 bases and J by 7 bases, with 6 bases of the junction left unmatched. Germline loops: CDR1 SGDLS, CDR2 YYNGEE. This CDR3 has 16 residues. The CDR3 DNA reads TGTGCCAGCAGCGTAGAAGAGCGGGGGGGCCTCGGGGAGCTGTTTTTT. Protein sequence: CASSVEERGGLGELFF.

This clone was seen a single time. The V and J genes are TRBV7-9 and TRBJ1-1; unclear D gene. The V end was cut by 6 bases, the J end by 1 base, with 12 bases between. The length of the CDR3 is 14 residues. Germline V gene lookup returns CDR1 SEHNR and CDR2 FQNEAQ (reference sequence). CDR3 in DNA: TGTGCCAGCAGTCATGGTACGAGGAACACTGAAGCTTTCTTT. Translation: CASSHGTRNTEAFF. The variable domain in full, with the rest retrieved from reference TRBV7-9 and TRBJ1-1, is DTGVSQNPRHKITKRGQNVTFRCDPISEHNRLYWYRQTLGQGPEFLTYFQNEAQLEKSRLLSDRFSAERPKGSFSTLEIQRTEQGDSAMYLCASSHGTRNTEAFFGQGTRLTVV.

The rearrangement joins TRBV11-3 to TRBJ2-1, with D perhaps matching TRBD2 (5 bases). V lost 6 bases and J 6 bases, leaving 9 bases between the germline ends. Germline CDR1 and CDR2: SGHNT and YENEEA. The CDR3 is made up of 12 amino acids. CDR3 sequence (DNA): TGTGCCAGCAGGGGCGGAGGCAATGAGCAGTTCTTC. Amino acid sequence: CASRGGGNEQFF. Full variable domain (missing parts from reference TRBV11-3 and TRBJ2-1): EAGVVQSPRYKIIEKKQPVAFWCNPISGHNTLYWYLQNLGQGPELLIRYENEEAVDDSQLPKDRFSAERLKGVDSTLKIQPAELGDSAVYLCASRGGGNEQFFGPGTRLTVL.

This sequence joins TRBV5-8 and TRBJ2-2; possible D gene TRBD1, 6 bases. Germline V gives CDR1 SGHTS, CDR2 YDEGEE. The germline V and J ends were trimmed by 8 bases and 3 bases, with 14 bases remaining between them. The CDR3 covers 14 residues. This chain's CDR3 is CASRWGPDTGELFF. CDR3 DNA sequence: TGTGCCAGTAGGTGGGGGCCAGACACCGGGGAGCTGTTTTTT.

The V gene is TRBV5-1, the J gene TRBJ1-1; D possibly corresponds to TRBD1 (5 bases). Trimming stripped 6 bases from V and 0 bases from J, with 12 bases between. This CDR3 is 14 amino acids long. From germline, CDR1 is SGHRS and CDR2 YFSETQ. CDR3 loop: CASTPGGLNTEAFF. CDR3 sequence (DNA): TGCGCCAGCACCCCGGGGGGTCTGAACACTGAAGCTTTCTTT.

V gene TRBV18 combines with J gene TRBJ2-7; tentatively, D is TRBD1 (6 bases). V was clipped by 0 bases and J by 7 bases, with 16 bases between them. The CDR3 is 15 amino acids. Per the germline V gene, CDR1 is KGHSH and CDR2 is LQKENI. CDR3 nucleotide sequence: TGTGCCAGCTCACCACCAACAGGGCGCTTGGGGGAGCAGTACTTC. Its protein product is CASSPPTGRLGEQYF.